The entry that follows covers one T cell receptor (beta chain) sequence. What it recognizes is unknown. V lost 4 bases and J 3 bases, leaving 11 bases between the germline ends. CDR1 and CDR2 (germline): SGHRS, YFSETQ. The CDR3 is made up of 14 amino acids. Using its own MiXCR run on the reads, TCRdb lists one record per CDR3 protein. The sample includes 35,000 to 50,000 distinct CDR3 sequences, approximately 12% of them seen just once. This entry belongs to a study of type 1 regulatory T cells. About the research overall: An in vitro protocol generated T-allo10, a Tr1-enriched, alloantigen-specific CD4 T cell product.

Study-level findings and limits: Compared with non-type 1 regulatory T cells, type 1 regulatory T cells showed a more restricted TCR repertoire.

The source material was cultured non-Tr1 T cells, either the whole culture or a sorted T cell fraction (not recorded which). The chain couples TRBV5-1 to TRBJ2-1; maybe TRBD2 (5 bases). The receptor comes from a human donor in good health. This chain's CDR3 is CASSLEVRYNEQFF. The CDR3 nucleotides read TGCGCCAGCAGCCTGGAGGTTCGCTACAATGAGCAGTTCTTC.